This T cell receptor beta chain was sequenced for a study of blood T cell repertoires in COVID-19 (dated by TCRdb to the early 2020s). General notes on the study: Samples from collaborators originated in the United States, Italy and Spain and spanned both the acute and convalescent phases of COVID-19. The material from the prospective study consisted of cDNA or gDNA derived from T cells, B-cell-depleted T cells, or PBMCs. Deeply sampled blood TCRbeta repertoires from subjects exposed to, actively infected with, or recovered from COVID-19 were included in the dataset. The repertoires were released in a freely available public database intended as a resource for research on the immune response to SARS-CoV-2. The samples were drawn from two sources: the first 160 participants of the ongoing ImmuneRACE study, and 1,000 to 1,500 subjects contributed by 6 global collaborators. A de-identified subject ID, COVID-19 status, age in years and sex were almost always included in the sample metadata. HLA class I and class II types, where available, came from metadata supplied by the sample provider rather than from assay-based typing.

Comments on this clone: Its binding antigen is unknown. One base away there is no much larger clone; base qualities are not given.

Collaborating institutions collected whole blood in K2EDTA tubes following their own protocols. For TCRbeta analysis, collaborators shipped samples in one of three forms: frozen whole blood, isolated PBMCs, or DNA extracted from either of those sample types. TCRbeta CDR3 regions were amplified from genomic DNA by means of the immunoSEQ Assay, a bias-controlled multiplex PCR. Concerning the study's data processing: The number of nucleated cells in each sample was estimated by amplification of reference gene primers within the assay. To quantify the absolute abundance of each unique TCRbeta CDR3 rearrangement, sequence reads were collapsed and filtered. Productive Simpson clonality was computed per sample as the square root of Simpson's diversity index over productive rearrangements. TCRdb provides this immuneACCESS table in a form limited to in-frame rearrangements. Some clones are lacking; in checked studies, under half of them reflect an unresolved V gene, and why the rest are absent is not known. V and J calls and clone size follow that table, whereas D and trimming were derived from the DNA. The sample table records approximately 27,000 clones; 85% to 90% of these occur just once. Of the sample, around 16% falls within the top ten clones.

Findings and caveats that apply to the study as a whole: The quantity of clinical and demographic metadata differed by source and by participant and was supplied without curation.

The sequenced sample consisted of peripheral blood. This clonotype originated in a man aged 65 to 85 with acute or convalescent COVID-19.

CDR3 protein: CASSQDLRGGLAEYEQYF. The DNA reads TGTGCCAGCAGCCAAGATCTTAGAGGGGGACTAGCGGAATACGAGCAGTACTTC. Recombination linked TRBV4-2 to TRBJ2-7, with TRBD2 matching 11 junction bases. As encoded in the germline V gene, CDR1 is LGHNA while CDR2 is YNFKEQ. V loses 0 bases at its end and J loses 4 bases; junction bases beyond the gene matches: 11. Its CDR3 holds 18 amino acids, cysteine through phenylalanine. This entry keeps only the CDR3 DNA: 54 bases, framed from base 1.